This record looks at one T cell receptor beta chain sequence and its context. Trimming stripped 1 base from V and 2 bases from J, with 13 bases between. This CDR3 spans 16 amino acids. Looked up from germline, CDR1 is MGHRA and CDR2 is YSYEKL. The data originate from a study of blood T cell repertoires in COVID-19. For the study at large: Collection of acute and convalescent COVID-19 samples took place in the United States, Italy and Spain.

Authors' methods: Scientists estimated how many nucleated cells there were by amplifying reference gene primers. Measured with immunoSEQ multiplex PCR; TCRdb has only the in-frame clones, and not every one. The V and J calls and the clone size are those of that table, but D and trimming were determined from the DNA. The table has around 200,000 clones, about 85% seen once. This receptor was identified in a woman aged 18-29 years who had recovered from COVID-19. J is TRBJ2-3 and V is TRBV4-1; a possible D gene is TRBD2 (5 bases). The material sequenced was peripheral blood. CDR3: CASSQGAGGYTDTQYF. CDR3 sequence (DNA): TGCGCCAGCAGCCAAGGAGCAGGAGGATACACAGATACGCAGTATTTT.